The 18 T cell receptor beta chains below come from one sample, sequenced in a study of blood T cell repertoires in COVID-19. The protocol was immunoSEQ multiplex PCR, while the TCRdb copy is restricted to in-frame clones and leaves out a portion. The sample yields about 140,000 clones, approximately 84% seen once. Material: PBMCs or T cells enriched from blood (not recorded which). The receptors here all came from a woman between 50 and 59 years old with acute COVID-19.

The chain uses TRBV30 and TRBJ2-7, with a weak D call TRBD2 (5 bases). Looked up from germline, CDR1 is GTSNPN and CDR2 is SVGIG (reference sequence). Trimming took off 8 bases at V and 2 bases at J, with 10 bases between the two ends. The CDR3 extends over 11 amino acids. The CDR3 loop reads CAGVEAYEQYF. The CDR3 region has the DNA TGTGCCGGAGTGGAGGCCTACGAGCAGTACTTC.

The J gene is TRBJ1-1, the V gene TRBV6-2 or TRBV6-3; 8 bases map to TRBD1. Germline values: CDR1 MNHEY, CDR2 SVGEGT. The V and J ends lost 0 bases and 0 bases, in that order; junction bases with no gene match: 9. The CDR3 contains 18 residues. CDR3 nucleotide sequence: TGTGCCAGCAGTTACTCGCCCGTTGACAGGGGAGTGAACACTGAAGCTTTCTTT. Its translation is CASSYSPVDRGVNTEAFF.

The chain recombines TRBV6-5 with TRBJ2-7; D is uncertain. CDR3 length: 14 residues. V lost 2 bases, J lost 6 bases, and 14 bases lay in between. The germline V gene has CDR1 MNHEY and CDR2 SVGAGI. CDR3 bases: TGTGCCAGCAGTTACGCGAACGACGGGTTCGAGCAGTACTTC. Translation gives CASSYANDGFEQYF.

This chain joins TRBV7-9 and TRBJ2-3, with TRBD2 matching over 7 bases. Germline lookup yields CDR1 SEHNR and CDR2 FQNEAQ (reference sequence). Losses at the gene ends were 8 bases for V and 4 bases for J; bases not matched to a gene: 12. The CDR3 totals 15 residues. The CDR3 spells CASGKLALDSDTQYF. DNA of the CDR3: TGTGCCAGCGGAAAACTAGCGCTAGACTCAGATACGCAGTATTTT.

The DNA for the CDR3 is TGTGCCAGTAGTATAAGACTGAATCAGCCCCAGCATTTT. The encoded protein is CASSIRLNQPQHF. This chain joins TRBV19 and TRBJ1-5; D is uncertain. Trimming took off 2 bases at V and 4 bases at J, with 6 bases between the two ends. The germline CDR1 and CDR2 sequences are LNHDA and SQIVND (reference sequence). The length of the CDR3 is 13 residues.

A note on this clone: Other DNA sequences in the same sample also yield this CDR3. V is TRBV24-1 and J is TRBJ2-7, with a tentative D call TRBD1 (5 bases). The CDR3 is 15 residues long. Germline V CDR1 and CDR2: KGHDR, SFDVKD. Trimming shortened V by 3 bases and J by 2 bases, and 13 bases separated the two germline ends. CDR3 bases: TGTGCCACCAGTGATCCAAGGACAAGGACCTACGAGCAGTACTTC. Protein sequence: CATSDPRTRTYEQYF.

This rearrangement joins TRBV15 to TRBJ1-5; 7 bases are a match to TRBD1. There are 15 residues in the CDR3. Germline V CDR1 and CDR2: LNHNV, YYDKDF (reference sequence). V shed 5 bases and J 5 bases; nucleotides not matched to a gene: 9. Here the CDR3 DNA reads TGTGCCACCAGCCTTCGGACAGGCTGGGATCAGCCCCAGCATTTT. It translates to CATSLRTGWDQPQHF.

This chain links TRBV2 with TRBJ2-7; D may be TRBD1 (5 bases). Trimming removed 3 bases from V and 2 bases from J, with 20 bases in between. Germline CDR1 is SNHLY and CDR2 is FYNNEI. This CDR3 spans 17 amino acids. For the CDR3, the DNA is TGTGCCAGCAGTGATAAGTCTTCCGGAGAAGGGGCCTACGAGCAGTACTTC. This codes for CASSDKSSGEGAYEQYF.

The V and J genes are TRBV3-1 (or the pseudogene TRBV3-2) and TRBJ2-1; D remains ambiguous. V dropped 2 bases and J dropped 6 bases, with 14 bases sitting between them. From germline, CDR1 is LGHDT and CDR2 YNNKEL (reference sequence). This CDR3 contains 15 residues. The CDR3 here is CASSQWAQSRNEQFF. DNA for the CDR3: TGTGCCAGCAGCCAATGGGCCCAAAGTCGCAATGAGCAGTTCTTC.

The V gene is TRBV6-5, the J gene TRBJ2-1; 7 nucleotides line up with TRBD1. Trimming cost V 8 bases and J 0 bases; bases outside gene matches: 4. The CDR3 consists of 14 residues. Per germline, CDR1 MNHEY and CDR2 SVGAGI. The CDR3 is CASRGGSSYNEQFF. The CDR3 nucleotides read TGTGCCAGCCGAGGGGGCAGCTCCTACAATGAGCAGTTCTTC.

The V gene is TRBV7-2, the J gene TRBJ2-1; 13 bases are a match to TRBD2. J lost 15 bases, V lost 4 bases, and 9 bases had no gene match. From germline, CDR1 is SGHTA and CDR2 FQGNSA. The CDR3 runs 14 residues. The CDR3 coding sequence is TGTGCCAGCAGCTCACAGGGACTAGCGGGGCTAGGGTTCTTC. This encodes CASSSQGLAGLGFF.

The V call is TRBV7-3, the J call TRBJ2-1; 9 positions agree with TRBD2. The V segment lost 4 bases and the J segment 4 bases; nucleotides outside the gene matches: 5. The CDR3 length is 15 residues. Germline V gives CDR1 SGHTA, CDR2 FQGTGA. The CDR3 DNA is TGTGCCAGCAGCTCGACTAGCGGTAATTACAATGAGCAGTTCTTC. It specifies CASSSTSGNYNEQFF.

This chain joins TRBV5-4 and TRBJ2-7; no firm D call. Germline V lookup: CDR1 SGHNT, CDR2 YYREEE (reference sequence). The length of the CDR3 is 14 residues. Trimming took 2 bases from V and 0 from J, leaving 9 bases between them. The CDR3 sequence: CASSLDFSSYEQYF. Here the CDR3 DNA reads TGTGCCAGCAGCTTAGACTTTTCCTCCTACGAGCAGTACTTC.

The J gene is TRBJ2-7, the V gene TRBV4-3; TRBD2 matches 7 bases. The CDR3 spans 17 residues. Per germline, CDR1 LGHNA and CDR2 YSLEER. V shed 0 bases, J shed 1 base, and the junction held 9 bases outside the gene matches. The CDR3 nucleotides read TGCGCCAGCAGCCAAGATTTTGGGGCTAGCGGATCCTACGAGCAGTACTTC. It is translated as CASSQDFGASGSYEQYF.

This chain uses TRBV12-3 or TRBV12-4 with TRBJ1-1; D call uncertain. The CDR3 totals 12 residues. V lost 5 bases and J lost 8, with 12 bases in between. CDR3 nucleotides: TGTGCCAGCAGTCCCACCGGTCGGGAAGCTTTCTTT. Its protein product is CASSPTGREAFF.

The V call is TRBV29-1, the J call TRBJ2-3; 7 nucleotides line up with TRBD2. Germline CDR1 SQVTM, CDR2 ANQGSEA. The CDR3 loop spans 11 amino acids. Unmatched junction bases numbered 4, after V lost 7 bases and J lost 6 bases. DNA for the CDR3: TGCAGCGGCGGACTAGATGATACGCAGTATTTT. Protein product: CSGGLDDTQYF.

V and J are TRBV19 and TRBJ1-2, with D tentatively TRBD1 (5 bases). CDR3 length: 15 residues. Germline assignment: CDR1 LNHDA and CDR2 SQIVND (reference sequence). With 3 bases removed from V and 3 bases from J, the gap between germline ends came to 14 bases. CDR3: CASSISFRVDYGYTF. The CDR3, as DNA: TGTGCCAGTAGTATCAGCTTCAGGGTCGACTATGGCTACACCTTC.

This clone appeared a few times. The chain couples TRBV19 to TRBJ1-1; tentatively, D is TRBD1 (6 bases). V shed 7 bases and J shed 5 bases, with 17 bases lying between them. CDR1 and CDR2 from the germline V gene are LNHDA and SQIVND (reference sequence). The CDR3 spans 14 residues. CDR3 DNA: TGTGCCAGTATAGGTGTCAGGGGTGGAACTGAAGCTTTCTTT. It is translated as CASIGVRGGTEAFF.